The source of this TCR beta chain is a study of T cell responses to AZD1222 COVID-19 vaccine (dated by TCRdb to the early 2020s). About the investigation overall: TCR sequencing was performed for approximately 240 trial participants, of whom about 200 were given two doses of AZD1222 and around 26 were given two doses of MenACWY control vaccine. Enrollment into the trials was organized by age into subgroups of 18-55, 56-69 and 70-plus years, and those subgroups contained about 160, 30 and 59 TCR-sequenced participants, respectively. Overall results and qualifications from the work: After two AZD1222 doses, spike-specific TCR breadth and depth were significantly higher than at day 0 and than in MenACWY recipients. Vaccine-associated CD4 TCRs spanned the whole spike protein, with dominant responses in regions 160-218 and 743-854. Because no samples from the day 14 peak response were available, repertoires could be characterized only after the peak T cell response. The 56-69-year group was small, and its depth increase did not reach significance, likely because of low power. Only a handful of AZD1222 recipients were SARS-CoV-2 seropositive at baseline, limiting conclusions about previously exposed vaccinees. Reportedly, almost half of the unique spike-specific TCRs recognized epitopes lying outside the regions that are mutated in the B.1.351 and B.1.1.7 variants. Most participants were white British and females outnumbered males, and the authors suggested that clonal diversity may have been underestimated.

Note on this clone: Its antigen is still unknown. There are no base qualities to consult, and no much larger clone falls within one base.

Taken from cysteine to phenylalanine, the CDR3 has 13 residues. The retained sequence is limited to the CDR3, 39 bases, with the frame set at the first base. From the germline V gene, CDR1 is SGHTA and CDR2 is FQGNSA. V loses 2 bases, J loses 7 bases, and the germline ends lie 9 bases apart. This specimen's time point label, per the study, means: about 28 days (+/-7) after the second vaccine dose. AZD1222 recipients with second doses at about 4 weeks or about 12 weeks were pooled, because spike-specific TCR depth and breadth did not differ between schedules. Vaccinee samples came from UK trials COV001 and COV002, including a single-blind randomized controlled phase 2/3 trial of AZD1222 (ChAdOx1 nCoV-19) in healthy adults. Trial participant PBMC samples were collected at day 0 and day 28 after the second dose for TCRbeta chain sequencing. The CDR3 regions of human TCRbeta chains were subjected to immunosequencing. The authors' analysis ran thus. Repertoire TCRs were checked for matches against a reference library of SARS-CoV-2-specific TCRs that had been generated using the MIRA antigen-specificity platform. Breadth was defined as the fraction of unique TCRs that were SARS-CoV-2-associated, and depth was defined as the fraction of total T cells that were SARS-CoV-2-associated. Using the MIRA data, each spike-specific TCR was assigned both to the spike region to which the TCR was reactive and to a CD4 or CD8 class. Log10-transformed breadth and depth values were compared by one-way ANOVA with Sidak's multiple comparisons tests. In TCRdb, the immuneACCESS table is reduced to in-frame sequences with V and J assigned. These tables do not hold every clone; where another copy was compared, an unresolved V gene accounts for under half, and the others remain unexplained. V, J and clone size are those of that table, while D and trimming were read from the DNA. The sample table shows about 200,000 clones, and roughly 90% are seen once. The top ten hold around 3% of the sample.

This clonotype was obtained from an adult who received the AZD1222 COVID-19 vaccine. The sequence links TRBV7-2 to TRBJ1-5; no confident D gene assignment can be made. The specimen comprised peripheral blood, sampled 28 days after the second AZD1222 dose. This receptor has the CDR3 CASSLRQGQPQHF. The DNA sequence is TGTGCCAGCAGCTTACGGCAAGGACAGCCCCAGCATTTT.